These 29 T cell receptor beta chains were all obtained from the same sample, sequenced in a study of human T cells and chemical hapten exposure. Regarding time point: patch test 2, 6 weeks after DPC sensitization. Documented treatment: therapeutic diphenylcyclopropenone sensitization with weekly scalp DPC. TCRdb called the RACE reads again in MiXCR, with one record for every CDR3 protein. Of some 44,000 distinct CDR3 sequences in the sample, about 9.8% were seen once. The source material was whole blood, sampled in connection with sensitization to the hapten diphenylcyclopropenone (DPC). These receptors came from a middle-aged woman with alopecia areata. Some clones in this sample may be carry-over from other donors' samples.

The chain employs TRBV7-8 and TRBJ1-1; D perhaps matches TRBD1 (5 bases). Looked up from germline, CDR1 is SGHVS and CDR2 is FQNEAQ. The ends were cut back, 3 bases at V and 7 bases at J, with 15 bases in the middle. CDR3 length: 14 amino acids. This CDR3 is CASSLREGRGEAFF. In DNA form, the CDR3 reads TGTGCCAGCAGCTTGCGGGAGGGGAGGGGTGAAGCTTTCTTT. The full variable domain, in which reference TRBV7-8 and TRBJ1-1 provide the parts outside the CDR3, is GAGVSQSPRYKVAKRGQDVALRCDPISGHVSLFWYQQALGQGPEFLTYFQNEAQLDKSGLPSDRFFAERPEGSVSTLKIQRTQQEDSAVYLCASSLREGRGEAFFGQGTRLTVV.

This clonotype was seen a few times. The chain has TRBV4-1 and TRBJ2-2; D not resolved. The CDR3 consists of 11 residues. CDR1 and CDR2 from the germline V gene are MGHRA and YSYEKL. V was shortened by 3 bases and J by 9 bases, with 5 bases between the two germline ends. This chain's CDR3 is CASSHLRELFF. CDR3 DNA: TGCGCCAGCAGCCATCTACGGGAGCTGTTTTTT.

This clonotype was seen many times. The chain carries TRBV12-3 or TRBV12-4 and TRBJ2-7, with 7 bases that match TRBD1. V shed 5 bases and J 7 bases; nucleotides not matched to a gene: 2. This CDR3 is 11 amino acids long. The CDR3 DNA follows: TGTGCCAGCAGTCCGGGACAGGAGCAGTACTTC. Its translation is CASSPGQEQYF.

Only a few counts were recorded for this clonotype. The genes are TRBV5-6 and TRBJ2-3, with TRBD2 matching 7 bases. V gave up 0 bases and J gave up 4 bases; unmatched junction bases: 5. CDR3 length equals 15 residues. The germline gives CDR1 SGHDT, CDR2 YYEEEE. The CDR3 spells CASSLGGGGADTQYF. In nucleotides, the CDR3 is TGTGCCAGCAGCTTGGGCGGCGGGGGAGCAGATACGCAGTATTTT.

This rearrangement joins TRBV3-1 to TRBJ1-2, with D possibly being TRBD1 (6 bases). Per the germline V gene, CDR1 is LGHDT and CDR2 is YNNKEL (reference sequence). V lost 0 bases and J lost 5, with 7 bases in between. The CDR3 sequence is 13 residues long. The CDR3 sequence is CASSQDRGYGYTF. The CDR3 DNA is TGTGCCAGCAGCCAAGACAGGGGATATGGCTACACCTTC.

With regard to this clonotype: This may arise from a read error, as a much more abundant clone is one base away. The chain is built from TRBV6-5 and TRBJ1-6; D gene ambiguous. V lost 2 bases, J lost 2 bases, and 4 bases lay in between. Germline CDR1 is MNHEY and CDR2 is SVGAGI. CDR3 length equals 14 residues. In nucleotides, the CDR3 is TGTGCCAGCAGTTACGGGGCCTATAATTCACCCCTCCACTTT. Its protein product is CASSYGAYNSPLHF.

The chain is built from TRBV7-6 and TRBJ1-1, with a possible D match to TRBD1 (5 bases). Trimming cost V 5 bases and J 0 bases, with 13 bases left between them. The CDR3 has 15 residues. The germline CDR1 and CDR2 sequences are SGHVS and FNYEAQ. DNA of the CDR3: TGTGCCAGCAGCCACCCGGGACTTTTGAACACTGAAGCTTTCTTT. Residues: CASSHPGLLNTEAFF.

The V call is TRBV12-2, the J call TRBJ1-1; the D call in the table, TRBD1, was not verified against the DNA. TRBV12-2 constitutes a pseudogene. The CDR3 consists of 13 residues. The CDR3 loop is CASRLAAGGKAFF. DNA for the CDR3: TGTGCAAGTCGCTTAGCTGCAGGGGGCAAGGCTTTCTTT.

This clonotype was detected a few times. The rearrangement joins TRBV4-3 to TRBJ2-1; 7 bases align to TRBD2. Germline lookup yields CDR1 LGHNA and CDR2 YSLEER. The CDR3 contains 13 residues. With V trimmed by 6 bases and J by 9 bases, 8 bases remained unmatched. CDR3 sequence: CASSFGLGGEQFF. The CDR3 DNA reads TGCGCCAGCAGTTTTGGACTAGGAGGTGAGCAGTTCTTC.

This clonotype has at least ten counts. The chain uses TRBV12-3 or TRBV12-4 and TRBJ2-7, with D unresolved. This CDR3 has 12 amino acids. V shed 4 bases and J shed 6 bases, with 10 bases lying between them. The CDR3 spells CASSSIAPEQYF. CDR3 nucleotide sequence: TGTGCCAGCAGTTCGATCGCGCCCGAGCAGTACTTC.

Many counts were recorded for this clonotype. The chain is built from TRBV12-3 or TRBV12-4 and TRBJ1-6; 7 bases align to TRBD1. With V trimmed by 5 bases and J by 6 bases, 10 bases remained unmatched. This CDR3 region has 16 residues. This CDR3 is CASSPDRARLNSPLHF. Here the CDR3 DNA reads TGTGCCAGCAGTCCAGACAGGGCTAGACTTAATTCACCCCTCCACTTT.

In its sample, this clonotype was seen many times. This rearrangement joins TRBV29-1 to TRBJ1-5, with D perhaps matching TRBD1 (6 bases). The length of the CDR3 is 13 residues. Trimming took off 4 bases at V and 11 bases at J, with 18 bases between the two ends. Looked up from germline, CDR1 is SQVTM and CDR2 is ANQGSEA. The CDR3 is CSVVAGARGAQHF. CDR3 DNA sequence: TGCAGCGTTGTGGCGGGGGCGAGGGGAGCCCAGCATTTT.

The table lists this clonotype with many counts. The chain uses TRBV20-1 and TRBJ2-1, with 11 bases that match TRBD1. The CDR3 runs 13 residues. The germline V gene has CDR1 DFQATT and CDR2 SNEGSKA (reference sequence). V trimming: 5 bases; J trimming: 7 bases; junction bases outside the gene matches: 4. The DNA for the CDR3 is TGCAGTGCTCAGGGACAGGGGGGTAATGAGCAGTTCTTC. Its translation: CSAQGQGGNEQFF.

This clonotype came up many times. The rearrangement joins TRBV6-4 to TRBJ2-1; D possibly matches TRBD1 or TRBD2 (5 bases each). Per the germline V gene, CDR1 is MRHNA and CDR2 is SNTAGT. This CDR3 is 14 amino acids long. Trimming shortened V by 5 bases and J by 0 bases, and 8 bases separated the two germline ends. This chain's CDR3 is CASSPGSSYNEQFF. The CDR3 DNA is TGTGCCAGCAGTCCAGGGAGCTCCTACAATGAGCAGTTCTTC.

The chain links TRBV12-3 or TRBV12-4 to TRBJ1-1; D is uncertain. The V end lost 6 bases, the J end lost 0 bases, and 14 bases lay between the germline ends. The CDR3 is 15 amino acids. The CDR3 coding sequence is TGTGCCAGCAGCCGTGCGATCGGGATGAACACTGAAGCTTTCTTT. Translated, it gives CASSRAIGMNTEAFF.

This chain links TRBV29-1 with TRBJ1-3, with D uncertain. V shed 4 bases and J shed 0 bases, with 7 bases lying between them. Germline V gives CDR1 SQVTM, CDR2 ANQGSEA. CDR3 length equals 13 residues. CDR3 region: CSVAVGSGNTIYF. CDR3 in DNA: TGCAGCGTTGCCGTGGGCTCTGGAAACACCATATATTTT. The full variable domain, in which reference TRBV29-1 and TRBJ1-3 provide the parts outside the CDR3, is SAVISQKPSRDICQRGTSLTIQCQVDSQVTMMFWYRQQPGQSLTLIATANQGSEATYESGFVIDKFPISRPNLTFSTLTVSNMSPEDSSIYLCSVAVGSGNTIYFGEGSWLTVV.

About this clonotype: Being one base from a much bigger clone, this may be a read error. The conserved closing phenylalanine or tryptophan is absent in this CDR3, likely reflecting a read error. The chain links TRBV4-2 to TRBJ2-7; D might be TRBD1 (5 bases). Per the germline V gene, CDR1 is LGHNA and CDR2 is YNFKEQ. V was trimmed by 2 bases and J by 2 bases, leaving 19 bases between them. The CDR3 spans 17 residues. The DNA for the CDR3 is TGTGCCAGCAGCCAAAGCGAGTCAGGGAACATCCCCTACGAGCAGTACTCC. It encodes CASSQSESGNIPYEQYS.

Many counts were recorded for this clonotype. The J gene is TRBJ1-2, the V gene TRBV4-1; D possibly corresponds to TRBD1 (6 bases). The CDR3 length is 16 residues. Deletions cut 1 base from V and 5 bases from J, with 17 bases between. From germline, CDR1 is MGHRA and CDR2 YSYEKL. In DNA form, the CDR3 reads TGCGCCAGCAGCCAAGGAAATCGGGACACCAGATATGGCTACACCTTC. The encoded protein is CASSQGNRDTRYGYTF.

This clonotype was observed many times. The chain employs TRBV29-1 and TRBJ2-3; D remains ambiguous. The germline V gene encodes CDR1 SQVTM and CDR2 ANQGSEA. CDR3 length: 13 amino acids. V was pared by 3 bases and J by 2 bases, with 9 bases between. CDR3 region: CSVDSGFTDTQYF. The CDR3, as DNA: TGCAGCGTTGATTCCGGATTCACAGATACGCAGTATTTT.

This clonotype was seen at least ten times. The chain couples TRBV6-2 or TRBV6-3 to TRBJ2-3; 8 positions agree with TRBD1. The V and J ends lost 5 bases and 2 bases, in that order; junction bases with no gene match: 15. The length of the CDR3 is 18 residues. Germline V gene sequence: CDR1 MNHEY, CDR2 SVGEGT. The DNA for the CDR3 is TGTGCCAGCAGTGTCTACTCCGGGACAGGAGAAAACACAGATACGCAGTATTTT. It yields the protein CASSVYSGTGENTDTQYF.

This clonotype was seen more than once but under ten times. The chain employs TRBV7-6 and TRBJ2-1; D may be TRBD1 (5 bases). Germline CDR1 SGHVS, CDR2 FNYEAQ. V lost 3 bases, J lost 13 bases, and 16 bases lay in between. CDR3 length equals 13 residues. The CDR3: CASSFTDQTEQFF. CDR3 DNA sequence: TGTGCCAGCAGCTTTACTGATCAGACAGAACAGTTCTTC.

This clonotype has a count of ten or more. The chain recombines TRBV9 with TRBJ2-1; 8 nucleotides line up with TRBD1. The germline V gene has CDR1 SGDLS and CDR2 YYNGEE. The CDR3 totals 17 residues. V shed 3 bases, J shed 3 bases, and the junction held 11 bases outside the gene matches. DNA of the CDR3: TGTGCCAGCAGCGCCCAGGGGGCCGAAGGGGTCTACAATGAGCAGTTCTTC. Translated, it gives CASSAQGAEGVYNEQFF. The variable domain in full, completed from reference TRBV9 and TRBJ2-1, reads DSGVTQTPKHLITATGQRVTLRCSPRSGDLSVYWYQQSLDQGLQFLIQYYNGEERAKGNILERFSAQQFPDLHSELNLSSLELGDSALYFCASSAQGAEGVYNEQFFGPGTRLTVL.

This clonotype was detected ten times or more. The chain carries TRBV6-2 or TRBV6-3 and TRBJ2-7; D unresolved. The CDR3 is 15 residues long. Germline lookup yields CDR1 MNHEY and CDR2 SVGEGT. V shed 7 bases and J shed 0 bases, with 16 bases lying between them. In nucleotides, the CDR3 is TGTGCCAGCACCCTCGGGTCCGTGCACTCCTACGAGCAGTACTTC. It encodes CASTLGSVHSYEQYF.

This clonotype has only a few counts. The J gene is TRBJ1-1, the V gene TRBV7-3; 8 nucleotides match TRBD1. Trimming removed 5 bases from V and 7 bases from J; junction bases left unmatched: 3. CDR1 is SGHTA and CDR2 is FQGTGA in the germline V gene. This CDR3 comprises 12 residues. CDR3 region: CASSHGQGEAFF. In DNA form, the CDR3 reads TGTGCCAGCAGCCATGGACAGGGTGAAGCTTTCTTT. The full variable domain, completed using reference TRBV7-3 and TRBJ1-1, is GAGVSQTPSNKVTEKGKYVELRCDPISGHTALYWYRQSLGQGPEFLIYFQGTGAADDSGLPNDRFFAVRPEGSVSTLKIQRTERGDSAVYLCASSHGQGEAFFGQGTRLTVV.

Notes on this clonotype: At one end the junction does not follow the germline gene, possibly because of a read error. Written as DNA, the CDR3 is TGCGCCAACAGCTTGGGGTCAGATACGCAGTATTTT. Protein: CANSLGSDTQYF. The rearrangement uses TRBV5-1 and TRBJ2-3, with unresolved D. Germline lookup yields CDR1 SGHRS and CDR2 YFSETQ. The CDR3 has 12 residues.

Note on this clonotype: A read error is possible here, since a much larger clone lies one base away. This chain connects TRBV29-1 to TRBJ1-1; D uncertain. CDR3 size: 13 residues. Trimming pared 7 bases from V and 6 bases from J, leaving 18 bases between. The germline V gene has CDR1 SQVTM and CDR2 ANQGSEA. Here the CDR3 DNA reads TGCAGCGCCCCGCGTCTGGCTGGCGCTGAAGCTTTCTTT. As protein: CSAPRLAGAEAFF.

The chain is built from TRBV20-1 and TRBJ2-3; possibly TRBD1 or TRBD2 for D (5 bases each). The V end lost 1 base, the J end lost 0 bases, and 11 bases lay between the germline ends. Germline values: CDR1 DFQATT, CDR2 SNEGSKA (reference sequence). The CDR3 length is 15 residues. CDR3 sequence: CSARGRDGSTDTQYF. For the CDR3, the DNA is TGCAGTGCTAGAGGCCGGGACGGTAGCACAGATACGCAGTATTTT.

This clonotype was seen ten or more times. DNA of the CDR3: TGCGCCAGCAGCCGCGTCAGCTCGGGGACTAATGAAAAACTGTTTTTT. It is translated as CASSRVSSGTNEKLFF. The chain recombines TRBV4-1 with TRBJ1-4; D remains unclear. In germline, CDR1 is MGHRA, CDR2 YSYEKL. The CDR3 covers 16 residues. V dropped 4 bases and J dropped 2 bases, with 14 bases sitting between them.

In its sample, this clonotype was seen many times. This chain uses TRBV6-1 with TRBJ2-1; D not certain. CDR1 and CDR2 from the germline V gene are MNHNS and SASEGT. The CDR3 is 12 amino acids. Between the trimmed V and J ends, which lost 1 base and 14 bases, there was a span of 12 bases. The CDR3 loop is CASSEVKDREFF. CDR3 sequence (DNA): TGTGCCAGCAGTGAAGTAAAGGACCGGGAGTTCTTC.